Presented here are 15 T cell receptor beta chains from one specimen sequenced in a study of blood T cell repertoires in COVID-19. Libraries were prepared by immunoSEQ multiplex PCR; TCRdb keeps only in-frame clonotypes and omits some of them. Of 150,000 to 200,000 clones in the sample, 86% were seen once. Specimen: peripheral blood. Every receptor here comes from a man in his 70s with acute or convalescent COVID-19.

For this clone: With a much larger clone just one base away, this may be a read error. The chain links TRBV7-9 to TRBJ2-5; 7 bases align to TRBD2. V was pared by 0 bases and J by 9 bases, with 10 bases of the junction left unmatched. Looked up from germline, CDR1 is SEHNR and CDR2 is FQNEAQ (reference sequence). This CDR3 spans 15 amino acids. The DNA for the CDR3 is TGTGCCAGCAGCTTAGCAGACTCCTGGGGAGGGGCCCAGTACTTC. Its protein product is CASSLADSWGGAQYF.

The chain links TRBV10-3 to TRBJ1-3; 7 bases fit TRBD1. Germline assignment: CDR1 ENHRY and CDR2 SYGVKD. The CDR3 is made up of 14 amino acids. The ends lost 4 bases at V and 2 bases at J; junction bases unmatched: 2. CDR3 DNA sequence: TGTGCCATCAGTGTACAGGGGACTGGAAACACCATATATTTT. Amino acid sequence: CAISVQGTGNTIYF.

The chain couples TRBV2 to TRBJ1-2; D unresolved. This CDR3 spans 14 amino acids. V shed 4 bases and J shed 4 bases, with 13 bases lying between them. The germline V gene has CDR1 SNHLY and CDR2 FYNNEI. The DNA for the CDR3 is TGTGCCAGCAGTGGGCGTCAGGAGGGCTATGGCTACACCTTC. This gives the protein CASSGRQEGYGYTF.

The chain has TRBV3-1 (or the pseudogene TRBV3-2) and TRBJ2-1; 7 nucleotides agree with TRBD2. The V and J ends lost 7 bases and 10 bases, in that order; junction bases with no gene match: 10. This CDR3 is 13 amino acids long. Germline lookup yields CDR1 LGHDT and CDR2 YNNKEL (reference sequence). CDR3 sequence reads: CASTLRAGREQFF. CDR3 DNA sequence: TGTGCCAGCACCTTGAGAGCGGGACGGGAGCAGTTCTTC.

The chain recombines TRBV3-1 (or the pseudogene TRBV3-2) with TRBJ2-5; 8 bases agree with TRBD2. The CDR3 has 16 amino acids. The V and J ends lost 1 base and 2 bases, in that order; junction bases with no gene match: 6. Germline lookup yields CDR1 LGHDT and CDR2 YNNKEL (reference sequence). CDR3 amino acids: CASSQGVAGRQETQYF. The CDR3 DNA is TGTGCCAGCAGCCAAGGGGTAGCGGGGAGACAAGAGACCCAGTACTTC.

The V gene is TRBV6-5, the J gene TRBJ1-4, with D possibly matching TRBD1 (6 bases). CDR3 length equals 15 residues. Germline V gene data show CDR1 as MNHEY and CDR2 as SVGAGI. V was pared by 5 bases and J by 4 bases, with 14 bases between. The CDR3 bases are TGTGCCAGCAGTCTGCGGACAGCGGTTAATGAAAAACTGTTTTTT. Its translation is CASSLRTAVNEKLFF.

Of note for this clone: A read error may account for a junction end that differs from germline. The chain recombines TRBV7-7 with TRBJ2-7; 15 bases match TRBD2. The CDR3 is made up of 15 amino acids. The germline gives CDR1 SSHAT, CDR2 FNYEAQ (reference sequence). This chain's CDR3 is CASSPGGLAGGEQYF. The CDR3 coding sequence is TGTGCTAGCAGCCCCGGAGGACTAGCGGGAGGGGAGCAGTACTTC.

The CDR3 loop reads CASSLERGADTQYF. CDR3 sequence (DNA): TGTGCCAGCAGTTTAGAGCGGGGGGCAGATACGCAGTATTTT. This chain links TRBV28 with TRBJ2-3, with TRBD2 identical over 9 bases. Germline V gene data show CDR1 as MDHEN and CDR2 as SYDVKM. After removal of 2 bases from V and 4 bases from J, the junction contained 1 base not matched to a gene. The CDR3 loop spans 14 amino acids.

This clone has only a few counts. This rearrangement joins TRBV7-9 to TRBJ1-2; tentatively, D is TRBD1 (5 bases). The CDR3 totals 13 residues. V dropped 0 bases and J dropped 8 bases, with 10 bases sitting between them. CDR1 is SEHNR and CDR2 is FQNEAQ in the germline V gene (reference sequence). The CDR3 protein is CASSLAGGAGYTF. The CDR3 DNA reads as TGTGCCAGCAGCTTAGCAGGAGGGGCCGGCTACACCTTC.

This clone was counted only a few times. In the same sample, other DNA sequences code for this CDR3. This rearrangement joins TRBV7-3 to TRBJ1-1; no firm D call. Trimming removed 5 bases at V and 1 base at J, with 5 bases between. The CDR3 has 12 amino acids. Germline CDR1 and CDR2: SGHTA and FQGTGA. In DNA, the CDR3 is TGTGCCAGCAGCACGGGGAACACTGAAGCTTTCTTT. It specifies CASSTGNTEAFF.

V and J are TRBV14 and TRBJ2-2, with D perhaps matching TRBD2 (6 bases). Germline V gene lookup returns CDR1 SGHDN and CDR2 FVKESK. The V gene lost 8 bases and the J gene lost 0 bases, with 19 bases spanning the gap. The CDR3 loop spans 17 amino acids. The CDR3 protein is CASGAWASAANTGELFF. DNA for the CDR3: TGTGCCAGCGGGGCTTGGGCTAGCGCTGCGAACACCGGGGAGCTGTTTTTT. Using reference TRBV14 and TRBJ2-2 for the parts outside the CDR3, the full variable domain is EAGVTQFPSHSVIEKGQTVTLRCDPISGHDNLYWYRRVMGKEIKFLLHFVKESKQDESGMPNNRFLAERTGGTYSTLKVQPAELEDSGVYFCASGAWASAANTGELFFGEGSRLTVL.

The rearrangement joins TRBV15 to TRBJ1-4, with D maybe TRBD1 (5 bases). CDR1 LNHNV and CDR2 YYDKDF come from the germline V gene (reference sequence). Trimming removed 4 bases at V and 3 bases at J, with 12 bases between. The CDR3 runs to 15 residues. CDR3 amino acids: CATSNTGRANEKLFF. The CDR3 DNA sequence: TGTGCCACCAGCAATACTGGCAGGGCTAATGAAAAACTGTTTTTT.

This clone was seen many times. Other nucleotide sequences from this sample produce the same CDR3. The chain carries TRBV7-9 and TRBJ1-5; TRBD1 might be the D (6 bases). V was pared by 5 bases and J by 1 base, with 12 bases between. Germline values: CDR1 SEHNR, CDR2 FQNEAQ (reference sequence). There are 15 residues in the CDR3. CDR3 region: CASSPRGGSNQPQHF. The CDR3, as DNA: TGTGCCAGCAGCCCGCGGGGGGGCAGCAATCAGCCCCAGCATTTT.

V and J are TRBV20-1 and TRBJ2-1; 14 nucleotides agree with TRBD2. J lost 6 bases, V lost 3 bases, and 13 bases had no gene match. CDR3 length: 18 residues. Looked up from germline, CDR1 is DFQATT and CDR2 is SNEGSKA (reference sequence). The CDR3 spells CSASSPGTSGRVGNEQFF. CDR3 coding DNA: TGCAGTGCTAGTTCCCCCGGGACTAGCGGGAGAGTGGGCAATGAGCAGTTCTTC.

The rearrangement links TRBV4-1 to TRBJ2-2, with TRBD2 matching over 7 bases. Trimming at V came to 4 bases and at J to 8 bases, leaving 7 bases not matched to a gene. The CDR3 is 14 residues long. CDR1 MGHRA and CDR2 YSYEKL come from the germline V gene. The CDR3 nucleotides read TGCGCCAGCAGCCTCGGGGGAGGGGTGGGGGAGCTGTTTTTT. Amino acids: CASSLGGGVGELFF.